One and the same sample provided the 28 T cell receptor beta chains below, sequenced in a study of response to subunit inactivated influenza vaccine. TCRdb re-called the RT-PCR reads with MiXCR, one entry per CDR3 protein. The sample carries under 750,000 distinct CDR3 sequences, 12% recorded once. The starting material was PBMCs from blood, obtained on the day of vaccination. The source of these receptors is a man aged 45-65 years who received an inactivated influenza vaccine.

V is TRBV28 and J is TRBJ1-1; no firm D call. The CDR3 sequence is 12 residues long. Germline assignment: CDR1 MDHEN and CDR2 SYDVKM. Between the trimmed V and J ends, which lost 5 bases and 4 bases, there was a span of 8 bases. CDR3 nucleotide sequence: TGTGCCAGCAGTGTGGCGGCCACTGAAGCTTTCTTT. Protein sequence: CASSVAATEAFF.

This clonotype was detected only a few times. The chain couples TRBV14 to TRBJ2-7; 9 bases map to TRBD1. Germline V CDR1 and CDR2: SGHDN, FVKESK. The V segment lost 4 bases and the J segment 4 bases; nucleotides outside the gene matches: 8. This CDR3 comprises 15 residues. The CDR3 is CASSRTGGAFYEQYF. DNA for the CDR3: TGTGCCAGCAGCCGAACAGGGGGCGCTTTTTACGAGCAGTACTTC. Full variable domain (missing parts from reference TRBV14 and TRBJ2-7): EAGVTQFPSHSVIEKGQTVTLRCDPISGHDNLYWYRRVMGKEIKFLLHFVKESKQDESGMPNNRFLAERTGGTYSTLKVQPAELEDSGVYFCASSRTGGAFYEQYFGPGTRLTVT.

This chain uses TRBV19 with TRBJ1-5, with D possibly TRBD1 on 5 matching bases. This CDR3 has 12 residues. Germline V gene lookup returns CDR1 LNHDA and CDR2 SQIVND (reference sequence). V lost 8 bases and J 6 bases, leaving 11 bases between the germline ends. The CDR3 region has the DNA TGTGCCAGTTGGGGCCGCGGTCAGCCCCAGCATTTT. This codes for CASWGRGQPQHF.

CDR3 in amino acids: CATRETGFTEAFF. As DNA, the CDR3 is TGTGCCACCAGGGAGACAGGGTTCACTGAAGCTTTCTTT. The V and J genes are TRBV24-1 and TRBJ1-1; 7 nucleotides agree with TRBD1. With V trimmed by 7 bases and J by 4 bases, 5 bases remained unmatched. The CDR3 runs to 13 residues. CDR1 and CDR2 (germline): KGHDR, SFDVKD.

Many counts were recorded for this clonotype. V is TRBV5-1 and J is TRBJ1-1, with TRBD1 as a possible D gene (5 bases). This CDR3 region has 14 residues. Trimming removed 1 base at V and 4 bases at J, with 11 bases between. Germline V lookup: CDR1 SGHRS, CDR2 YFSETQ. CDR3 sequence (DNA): TGCGCCAGCAGCTTGACCAGGGCGGGCACTGAAGCTTTCTTT. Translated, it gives CASSLTRAGTEAFF.

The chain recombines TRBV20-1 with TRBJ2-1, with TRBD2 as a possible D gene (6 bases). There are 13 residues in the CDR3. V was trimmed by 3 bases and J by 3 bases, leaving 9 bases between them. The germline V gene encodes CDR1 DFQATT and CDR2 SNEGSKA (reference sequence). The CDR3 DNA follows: TGCAGTGCTAGCCGGGACTTCTACAATGAGCAGTTCTTC. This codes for CSASRDFYNEQFF.

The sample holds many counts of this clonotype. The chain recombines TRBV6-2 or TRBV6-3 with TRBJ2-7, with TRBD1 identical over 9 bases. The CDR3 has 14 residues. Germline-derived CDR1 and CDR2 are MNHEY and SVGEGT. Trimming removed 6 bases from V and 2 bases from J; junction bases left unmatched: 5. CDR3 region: CASRKRDRAYEQYF. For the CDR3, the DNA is TGTGCCAGCAGAAAGAGGGACAGGGCCTACGAGCAGTACTTC.

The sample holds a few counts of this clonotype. Written as DNA, the CDR3 is TGCGCCAGCAGCCAAGAAAAAGCCTACTACGAGCAGTACTTC. It specifies CASSQEKAYYEQYF. J is TRBJ2-7 and V is TRBV4-3; D call uncertain. The CDR3 consists of 14 residues. V lost 0 bases to trimming and J lost 3 bases, with 9 bases between them. In germline, CDR1 is LGHNA, CDR2 YSLEER.

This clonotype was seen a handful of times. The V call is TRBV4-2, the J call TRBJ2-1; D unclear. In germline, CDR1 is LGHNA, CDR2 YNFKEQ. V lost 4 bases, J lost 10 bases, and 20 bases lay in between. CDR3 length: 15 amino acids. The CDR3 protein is CASSPTAPWSAEQFF. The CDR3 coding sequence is TGTGCCAGCAGCCCTACCGCACCTTGGTCCGCCGAGCAGTTCTTC.

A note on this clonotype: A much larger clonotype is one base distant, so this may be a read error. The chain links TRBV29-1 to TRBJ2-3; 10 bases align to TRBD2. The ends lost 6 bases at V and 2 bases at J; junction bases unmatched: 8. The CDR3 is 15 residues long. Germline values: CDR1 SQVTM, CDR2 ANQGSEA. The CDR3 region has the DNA TGCAGCGTAACGGGACTAGCGCGACTCACAGATACGCAGTATTTT. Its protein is CSVTGLARLTDTQYF.

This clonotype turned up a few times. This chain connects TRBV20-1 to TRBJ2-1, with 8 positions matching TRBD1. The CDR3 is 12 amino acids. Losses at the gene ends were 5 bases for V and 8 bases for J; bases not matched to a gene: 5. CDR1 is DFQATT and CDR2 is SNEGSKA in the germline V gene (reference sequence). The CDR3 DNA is TGCAGTGCTTGGACAGGGAGAGATGAGCAGTTCTTC. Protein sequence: CSAWTGRDEQFF.

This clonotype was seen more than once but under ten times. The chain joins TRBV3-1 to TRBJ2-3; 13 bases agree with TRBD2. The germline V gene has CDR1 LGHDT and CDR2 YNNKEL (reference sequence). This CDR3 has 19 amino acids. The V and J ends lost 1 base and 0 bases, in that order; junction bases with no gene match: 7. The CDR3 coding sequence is TGTGCCAGCAGCCAAGTGGAGCGGACTAGCGGGGGAAGCACAGATACGCAGTATTTT. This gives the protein CASSQVERTSGGSTDTQYF.

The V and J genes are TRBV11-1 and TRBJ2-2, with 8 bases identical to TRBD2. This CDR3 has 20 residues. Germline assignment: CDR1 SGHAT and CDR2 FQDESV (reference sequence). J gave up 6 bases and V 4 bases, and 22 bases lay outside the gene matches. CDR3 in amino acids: CASSSPLVVSGGPSSGELFF. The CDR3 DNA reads TGTGCCAGCAGCTCACCCCTGGTCGTCAGCGGGGGCCCAAGCTCCGGGGAGCTGTTTTTT.

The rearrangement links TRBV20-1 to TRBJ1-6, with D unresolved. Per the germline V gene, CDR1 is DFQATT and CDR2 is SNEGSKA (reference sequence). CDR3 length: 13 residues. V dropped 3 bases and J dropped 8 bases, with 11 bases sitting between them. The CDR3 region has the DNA TGCAGTGCTAGGGGTCGGGGTGATTCACCCCTCCACTTT. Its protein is CSARGRGDSPLHF.

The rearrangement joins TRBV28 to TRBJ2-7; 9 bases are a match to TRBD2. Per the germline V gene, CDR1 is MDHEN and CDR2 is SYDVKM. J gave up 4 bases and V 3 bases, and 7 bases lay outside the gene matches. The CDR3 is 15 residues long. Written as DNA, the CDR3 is TGTGCCAGCAGTTTTGGCGGGAGGGCCGCGTACGAGCAGTACTTC. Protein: CASSFGGRAAYEQYF.

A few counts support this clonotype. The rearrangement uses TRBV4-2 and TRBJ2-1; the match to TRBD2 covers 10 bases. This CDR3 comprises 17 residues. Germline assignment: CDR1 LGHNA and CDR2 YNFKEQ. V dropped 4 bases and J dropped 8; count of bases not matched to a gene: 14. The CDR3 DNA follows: TGTGCCAGCAGCCGCCAAGCGGGAGGGCCAATATCGGATGAGCAGTTCTTC. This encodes CASSRQAGGPISDEQFF.

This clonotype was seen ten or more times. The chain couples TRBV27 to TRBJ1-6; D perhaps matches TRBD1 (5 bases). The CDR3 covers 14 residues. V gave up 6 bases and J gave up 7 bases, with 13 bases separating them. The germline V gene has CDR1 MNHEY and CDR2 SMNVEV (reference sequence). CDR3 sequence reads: CASSPGRWNSPLHF. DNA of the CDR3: TGTGCCAGCAGCCCGGGACGGTGGAATTCACCCCTCCACTTT.

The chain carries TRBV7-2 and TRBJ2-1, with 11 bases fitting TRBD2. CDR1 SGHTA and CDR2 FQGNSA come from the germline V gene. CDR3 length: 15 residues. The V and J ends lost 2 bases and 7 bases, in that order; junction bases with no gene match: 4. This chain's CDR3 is CASSLLAGGTNEQFF. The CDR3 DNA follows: TGTGCCAGCAGCTTACTAGCGGGAGGAACGAATGAGCAGTTCTTC.

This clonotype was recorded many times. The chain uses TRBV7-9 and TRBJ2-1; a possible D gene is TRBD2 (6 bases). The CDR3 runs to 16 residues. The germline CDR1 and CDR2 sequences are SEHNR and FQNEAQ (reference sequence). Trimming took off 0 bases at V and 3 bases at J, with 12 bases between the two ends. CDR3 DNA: TGTGCCAGCAGCTTAGCCTCCGGGACTTTCTACAATGAGCAGTTCTTC. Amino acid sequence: CASSLASGTFYNEQFF.

CDR3 bases: TGCGCCAGCAGCTTGGCGACAGATCATTCCTACAATGAGCAGTTCTTC. Translation: CASSLATDHSYNEQFF. The chain links TRBV5-1 to TRBJ2-1, with D perhaps TRBD1 (5 bases). V was clipped by 0 bases and J by 1 base, with 11 bases between them. Germline CDR1 SGHRS, CDR2 YFSETQ. The CDR3 has 16 amino acids. Full variable domain (rest looked up from reference TRBV5-1 and TRBJ2-1): KAGVTQTPRYLIKTRGQQVTLSCSPISGHRSVSWYQQTPGQGLQFLFEYFSETQRNKGNFPGRFSGRQFSNSRSEMNVSTLELGDSALYLCASSLATDHSYNEQFFGPGTRLTVL.

The CDR3: CASSSASGRAVTGELFF. As DNA, the CDR3 is TGTGCCAGCAGTTCCGCGAGCGGGAGGGCCGTCACCGGGGAGCTGTTTTTT. This rearrangement joins TRBV27 to TRBJ2-2; TRBD2 matches at 10 bases. With V trimmed by 4 bases and J by 4 bases, 9 bases remained unmatched. From germline, CDR1 is MNHEY and CDR2 SMNVEV (reference sequence). The CDR3 is 17 amino acids.

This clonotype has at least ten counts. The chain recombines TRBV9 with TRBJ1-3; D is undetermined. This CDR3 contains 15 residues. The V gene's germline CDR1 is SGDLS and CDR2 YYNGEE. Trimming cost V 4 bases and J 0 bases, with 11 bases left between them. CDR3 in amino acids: CASSPRHVSGNTIYF. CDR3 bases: TGTGCCAGCAGCCCTAGACACGTCTCTGGAAACACCATATATTTT.

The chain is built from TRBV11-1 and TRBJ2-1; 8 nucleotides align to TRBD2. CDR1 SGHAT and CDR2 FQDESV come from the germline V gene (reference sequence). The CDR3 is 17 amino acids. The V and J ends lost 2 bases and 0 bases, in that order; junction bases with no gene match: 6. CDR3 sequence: CASSLRSGTSSYNEQFF. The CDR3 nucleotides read TGTGCCAGCAGCTTACGGTCCGGGACTAGCTCCTACAATGAGCAGTTCTTC.

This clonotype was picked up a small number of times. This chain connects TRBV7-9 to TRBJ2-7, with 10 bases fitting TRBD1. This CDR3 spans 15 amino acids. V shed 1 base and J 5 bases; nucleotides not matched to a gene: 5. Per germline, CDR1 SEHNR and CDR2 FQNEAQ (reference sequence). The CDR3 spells CASSLGQGASDEQYF. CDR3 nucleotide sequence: TGTGCCAGCAGCTTAGGACAGGGGGCTTCTGACGAGCAGTACTTC.

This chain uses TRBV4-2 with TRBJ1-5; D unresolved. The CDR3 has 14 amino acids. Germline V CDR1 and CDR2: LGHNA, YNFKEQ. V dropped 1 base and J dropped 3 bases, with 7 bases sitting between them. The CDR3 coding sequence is TGTGCCAGCAGCCAAGGTGGCACCAATCAGCCCCAGCATTTT. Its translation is CASSQGGTNQPQHF.

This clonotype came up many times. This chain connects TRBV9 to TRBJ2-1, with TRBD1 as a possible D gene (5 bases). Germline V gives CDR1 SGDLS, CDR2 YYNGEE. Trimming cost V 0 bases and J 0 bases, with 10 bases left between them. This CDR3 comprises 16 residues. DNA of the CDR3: TGTGCCAGCAGCGTAGCGGGCAGGGACTCCTACAATGAGCAGTTCTTC. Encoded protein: CASSVAGRDSYNEQFF.

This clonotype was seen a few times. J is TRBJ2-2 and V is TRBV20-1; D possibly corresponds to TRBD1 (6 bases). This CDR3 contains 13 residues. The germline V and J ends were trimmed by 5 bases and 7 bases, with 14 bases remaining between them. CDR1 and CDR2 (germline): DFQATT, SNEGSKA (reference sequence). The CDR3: CSAGYRAGGELFF. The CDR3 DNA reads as TGCAGTGCTGGTTACAGGGCGGGCGGGGAGCTGTTTTTT.

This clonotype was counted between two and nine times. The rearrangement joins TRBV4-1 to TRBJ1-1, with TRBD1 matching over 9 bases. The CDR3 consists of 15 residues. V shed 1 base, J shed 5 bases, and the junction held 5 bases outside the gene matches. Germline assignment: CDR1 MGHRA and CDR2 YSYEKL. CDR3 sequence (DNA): TGCGCCAGCAGCCAAGGGGACAGGGTGTGGACTGAAGCTTTCTTT. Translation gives CASSQGDRVWTEAFF.